The 24 T cell receptor beta chains in this list originate from one sample, sequenced in a study of neurological immune-mediated disorders. TCRdb recomputed calls from the 5' RACE reads with MiXCR, one row per CDR3 protein. The table shows tens of thousands of distinct CDR3 sequences, with under 4.5% occurring only once. The sequenced sample was CD4+ T cells from blood. Receptor source: a woman aged 40-49 years with multiple sclerosis.

This clonotype was seen at least ten times. This chain links TRBV20-1 with TRBJ2-5; TRBD2 might be the D (7 bases). CDR1 is DFQATT and CDR2 is SNEGSKA in the germline V gene (reference sequence). V lost 3 bases to trimming and J lost 2 bases, with 13 bases between them. This CDR3 spans 14 amino acids. The CDR3 reads CSARGGAGQETQYF. CDR3 DNA: TGCAGTGCTAGGGGGGGGGCAGGGCAAGAGACCCAGTACTTC.

There are many counts of this clonotype. This chain links TRBV24-1 with TRBJ2-3, with TRBD2 identical over 7 bases. Germline CDR1 is KGHDR and CDR2 is SFDVKD. V lost 0 bases and J lost 2; bases outside the gene matches: 7. The CDR3 covers 17 residues. DNA of the CDR3: TGTGCCACCAGTGATTTGGGAGCGGGACTGTCCACAGATACGCAGTATTTT. It codes for CATSDLGAGLSTDTQYF.

This clonotype has a count of ten or more. The V call is TRBV15, the J call TRBJ1-1; D perhaps matches TRBD1 (6 bases). The V end lost 0 bases, the J end lost 4 bases, and 9 bases lay between the germline ends. The CDR3 loop spans 14 amino acids. Germline values: CDR1 LNHNV, CDR2 YYDKDF (reference sequence). The CDR3 region has the DNA TGTGCCACCAGCAGAGACCGGGGGGCCACTGAAGCTTTCTTT. This sequence encodes CATSRDRGATEAFF.

There are many counts of this clonotype. V is TRBV5-6 and J is TRBJ2-1, with D possibly matching TRBD2 (6 bases). Germline lookup yields CDR1 SGHDT and CDR2 YYEEEE. The CDR3 totals 18 residues. Trimming removed 4 bases from V and 0 bases from J, with 20 bases in between. CDR3 nucleotide sequence: TGTGCCAGCAGCCAGGCGAGGGGCGGGACGAACTCCTACAATGAGCAGTTCTTC. Amino acids: CASSQARGGTNSYNEQFF.

This clonotype has ten or more counts. The rearrangement uses TRBV5-1 and TRBJ1-2, with D hard to call. This CDR3 has 14 amino acids. Germline CDR1 and CDR2: SGHRS and YFSETQ. The V end lost 0 bases, the J end lost 6 bases, and 12 bases lay between the germline ends. This CDR3 is CASSLVPGKDGYTF. CDR3 DNA sequence: TGCGCCAGCAGCTTGGTTCCAGGAAAAGATGGCTACACCTTC.

This clonotype was counted ten times or more. This chain uses TRBV3-1 with TRBJ2-7, with 7 nucleotides matching TRBD2. Per the germline V gene, CDR1 is LGHDT and CDR2 is YNNKEL (reference sequence). The CDR3 is 15 amino acids. V gave up 5 bases and J gave up 3 bases; unmatched junction bases: 10. CDR3 region: CASSAAWGGLYEQYF. The CDR3 DNA reads TGTGCCAGCAGCGCGGCGTGGGGGGGACTCTACGAGCAGTACTTC.

This chain uses TRBV5-1 with TRBJ1-1; 9 nucleotides line up with TRBD1. The trim removed 0 bases at V and 3 bases at J, leaving 3 bases unmatched. The CDR3 consists of 15 residues. Germline CDR1 reads SGHRS; CDR2 reads YFSETQ. CDR3 DNA: TGCGCCAGCAGCTTGGAGGGGACAGGGCACACTGAAGCTTTCTTT. Amino acid sequence: CASSLEGTGHTEAFF.

The chain uses TRBV5-1 and TRBJ2-5; D possibly corresponds to TRBD2 (6 bases). Germline-derived CDR1 and CDR2 are SGHRS and YFSETQ. CDR3 size: 14 residues. V gave up 8 bases and J gave up 4 bases, with 18 bases separating them. The chain's CDR3 is CASSRGSLLETQYF. CDR3 bases: TGCGCCAGTTCCCGGGGGAGCCTATTAGAGACCCAGTACTTC. The whole variable domain, remainder taken from reference TRBV5-1 and TRBJ2-5, is KAGVTQTPRYLIKTRGQQVTLSCSPISGHRSVSWYQQTPGQGLQFLFEYFSETQRNKGNFPGRFSGRQFSNSRSEMNVSTLELGDSALYLCASSRGSLLETQYFGPGTRLLVL.

Many counts were recorded for this clonotype. The J gene is TRBJ1-1, the V gene TRBV5-1; D call uncertain. The CDR3 spans 14 residues. Germline CDR1 is SGHRS and CDR2 is YFSETQ. V shed 6 bases and J shed 3 bases, with 15 bases lying between them. CDR3 bases: TGCGCCAGCACCGTTGACGGGCCTTACACTGAAGCTTTCTTT. It codes for CASTVDGPYTEAFF.

At least ten counts were recorded for this clonotype. The V call is TRBV2, the J call TRBJ2-2; no definite D call. Germline V gives CDR1 SNHLY, CDR2 FYNNEI. Trimming took off 6 bases at V and 0 bases at J, with 11 bases between the two ends. There are 15 residues in the CDR3. CDR3 sequence reads: CASRLRVTNTGELFF. The CDR3 DNA sequence: TGTGCCAGCAGACTTCGCGTCACGAACACCGGGGAGCTGTTTTTT. The full variable domain, with the rest looked up from reference TRBV2 and TRBJ2-2, is EPEVTQTPSHQVTQMGQEVILRCVPISNHLYFYWYRQILGQKVEFLVSFYNNEISEKSEIFDDQFSVERPDGSNFTLKIRSTKLEDSAMYFCASRLRVTNTGELFFGEGSRLTVL.

This clonotype has a count of ten or more. The gene calls are TRBV18 and TRBJ1-1; 7 positions match TRBD1. This CDR3 comprises 17 residues. The ends lost 0 bases at V and 11 bases at J; junction bases unmatched: 18. Germline-derived CDR1 and CDR2 are KGHSH and LQKENI. The CDR3 protein is CASSPPNRAGGTLNAFF. CDR3 DNA sequence: TGTGCCAGCTCACCACCAAACCGGGCAGGGGGGACTTTGAACGCTTTCTTT.

Ten or more counts support this clonotype. The genes are TRBV5-1 and TRBJ2-3; D ambiguous. V was shortened by 4 bases and J by 1 base, with 16 bases between the two germline ends. Germline values: CDR1 SGHRS, CDR2 YFSETQ. CDR3 length equals 16 residues. DNA for the CDR3: TGCGCCAGCAGCCTCCGGCCCACAAGCGGCACAGATACGCAGTATTTT. Its translation is CASSLRPTSGTDTQYF. The full variable domain, completed using reference TRBV5-1 and TRBJ2-3, is KAGVTQTPRYLIKTRGQQVTLSCSPISGHRSVSWYQQTPGQGLQFLFEYFSETQRNKGNFPGRFSGRQFSNSRSEMNVSTLELGDSALYLCASSLRPTSGTDTQYFGPGTRLTVL.

This clonotype has a count of ten or more. The chain carries TRBV7-9 and TRBJ1-2; D perhaps matches TRBD1 (6 bases). Trimming shortened V by 3 bases and J by 4 bases, and 12 bases separated the two germline ends. This CDR3 spans 14 amino acids. Germline CDR1 SEHNR, CDR2 FQNEAQ (reference sequence). CDR3 nucleotide sequence: TGTGCCAGCAGCTTGTCGCAGGGGCTCTATGGCTACACCTTC. It codes for CASSLSQGLYGYTF.

Ten or more counts support this clonotype. V and J are TRBV11-2 and TRBJ2-2; 7 bases align to TRBD1. This CDR3 comprises 14 residues. Germline lookup yields CDR1 SGHAT and CDR2 FQNNGV. V was clipped by 5 bases and J by 4 bases; unmatched bases: 4. CDR3 DNA sequence: TGTGCCAGCAGCCTATGGACAGGCACCGGGGAGCTGTTTTTT. As protein: CASSLWTGTGELFF.

This clonotype was counted ten times or more. This chain joins TRBV6-5 and TRBJ1-1; possible D gene TRBD1, 6 bases. Germline V CDR1 and CDR2: MNHEY, SVGAGI. Deletions cut 4 bases from V and 5 bases from J, with 17 bases between. This CDR3 contains 15 residues. CDR3 residues: CASSSRAGAYTEAFF. The CDR3 nucleotides are TGTGCCAGCAGTTCCAGAGCAGGGGCTTATACTGAAGCTTTCTTT.

This clonotype was observed many times. The chain links TRBV4-1 to TRBJ2-3; 10 nucleotides agree with TRBD2. V lost 0 bases, J lost 9 bases, and 12 bases stayed unmatched. The CDR3 runs 17 residues. Germline CDR1 is MGHRA and CDR2 is YSYEKL. CDR3 amino acids: CASSQDIAGGHQATQYF. For the CDR3, the DNA is TGCGCCAGCAGCCAAGATATAGCGGGGGGCCATCAGGCGACGCAGTATTTT.

This clonotype occurred many times. This chain uses TRBV29-1 with TRBJ1-2; possible D gene TRBD1, 5 bases. CDR1 SQVTM and CDR2 ANQGSEA come from the germline V gene. The CDR3 has 13 residues. Deletions cut 4 bases from V and 4 bases from J, with 13 bases between. The CDR3 DNA is TGCAGCGTTGTCGACAGATATCTCTATGGCTACACCTTC. It is translated as CSVVDRYLYGYTF.

This clonotype occurred many times. This chain uses TRBV15 with TRBJ1-5; no reliable D call. Trimming removed 0 bases from V and 3 bases from J, with 15 bases in between. Germline V gene data show CDR1 as LNHNV and CDR2 as YYDKDF (reference sequence). The CDR3 has 17 residues. CDR3 coding DNA: TGTGCCACCAGCAGAGATTTGGCAGGAGCAATCAATCAGCCCCAGCATTTT. Its protein is CATSRDLAGAINQPQHF.

This sequence joins TRBV11-3 and TRBJ2-1, with unresolved D. CDR3 size: 13 residues. CDR1 SGHNT and CDR2 YENEEA come from the germline V gene. Trimming took off 5 bases at V and 9 bases at J, with 14 bases between the two ends. The CDR3 DNA reads as TGTGCCAGCAGCCCCGAGAGTAGAGGTGAGCAGTTCTTC. Its translation is CASSPESRGEQFF.

The CDR3 nucleotides read TGTGCCAGCAGCTTAGAGGAGGGGATGACAGATACGCAGTATTTT. Its protein product is CASSLEEGMTDTQYF. The chain carries TRBV13 and TRBJ2-3, with a possible D match to TRBD2 (6 bases). The CDR3 is made up of 15 amino acids. The germline gives CDR1 PRHDT, CDR2 FYEKMQ (reference sequence). Deletions cut 1 base from V and 3 bases from J, with 11 bases between.

This clonotype showed up many times. This chain uses TRBV5-1 with TRBJ2-7; D is unclear. The CDR3 consists of 14 residues. Germline CDR1 is SGHRS and CDR2 is YFSETQ. Trimming took off 0 bases at V and 0 bases at J, with 7 bases between the two ends. The CDR3 is CASSLGANSYEQYF. The DNA for the CDR3 is TGCGCCAGCAGCTTGGGCGCCAACTCCTACGAGCAGTACTTC.

The chain combines TRBV20-1 with TRBJ2-3; TRBD2 agrees at 13 bases. V trimming: 6 bases; J trimming: 0 bases; junction bases outside the gene matches: 9. Looked up from germline, CDR1 is DFQATT and CDR2 is SNEGSKA (reference sequence). The CDR3 runs to 17 residues. The CDR3 bases are TGCAGTGCCCGGGGACTAGCGGGGTTAGCTAGCACAGATACGCAGTATTTT. Residues: CSARGLAGLASTDTQYF.

This clonotype was seen at least ten times. The chain joins TRBV24-1 to TRBJ1-6, with TRBD1 matching over 12 bases. The CDR3 has 16 amino acids. CDR1 KGHDR and CDR2 SFDVKD come from the germline V gene. V dropped 7 bases and J dropped 7; count of bases not matched to a gene: 7. CDR3 sequence reads: CATRCPGQGANSPLHF. CDR3 nucleotide sequence: TGTGCCACCAGGTGTCCGGGACAGGGGGCGAATTCACCCCTCCACTTT.

This clonotype was recorded many times. The CDR3 sequence: CASSGGQQSPTNEKLFF. CDR3 DNA sequence: TGTGCCAGCAGTGGGGGGCAGCAGTCCCCAACTAATGAAAAACTGTTTTTT. The chain carries TRBV6-2 or TRBV6-3 and TRBJ1-4, with TRBD1 as a possible D gene (6 bases). The CDR3 runs 17 residues. The V and J ends lost 5 bases and 0 bases respectively, with 16 bases between them. Germline V CDR1 and CDR2: MNHEY, SVGEGT.